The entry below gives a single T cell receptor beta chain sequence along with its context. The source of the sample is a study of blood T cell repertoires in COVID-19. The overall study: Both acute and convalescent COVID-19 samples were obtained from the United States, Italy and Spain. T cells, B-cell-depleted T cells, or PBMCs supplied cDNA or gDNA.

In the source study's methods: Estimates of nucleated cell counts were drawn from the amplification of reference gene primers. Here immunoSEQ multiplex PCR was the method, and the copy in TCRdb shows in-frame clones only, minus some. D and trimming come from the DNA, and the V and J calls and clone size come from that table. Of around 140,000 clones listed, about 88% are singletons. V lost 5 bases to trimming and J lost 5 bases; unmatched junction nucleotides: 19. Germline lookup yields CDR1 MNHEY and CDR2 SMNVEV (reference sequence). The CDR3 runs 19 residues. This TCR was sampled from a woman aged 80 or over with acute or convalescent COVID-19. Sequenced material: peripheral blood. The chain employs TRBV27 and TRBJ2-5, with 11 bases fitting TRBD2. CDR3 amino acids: CASSQSPPGLAGGVETQYF. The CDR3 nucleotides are TGTGCCAGCAGTCAATCTCCCCCCGGACTAGCGGGTGGTGTCGAGACCCAGTACTTC.